This TCR beta chain emerged from a study of CD8+CD57+ T cells in acquired aplastic anemia. General study results and limits: Patients and controls shared around 30 CD8+ CDR3 sequences.

Germline CDR1 SGHDT, CDR2 YYEEEE. The CDR3 consists of 16 residues. The V gene end was trimmed by 3 bases and the J gene end by 1 base; junction bases not matched to a gene: 6. The use of genomic DNA as template underpinned the TCR beta VDJ and CDR3 profiling. TCRdb re-called the reads with MiXCR, one entry per CDR3 protein. The table has 95,000 to 150,000 distinct CDR3 sequences, about 60% seen once. Sequenced patients had shown CD8+CD57+ cell expansion by flow cytometry. Severe acquired aplastic anemia affected all patients. This clonotype has at least ten counts. The antigen is not known. The chain links TRBV5-6 to TRBJ2-2; 7 bases align to TRBD1. The sequence was obtained from a human donor with aplastic anemia. Sequenced: sorted CD4+, CD8+, or CD8+CD57+ T cells (not recorded which) from PBMCs. In nucleotides, the CDR3 is TGTGCCAGCAGCTCCACAGGGGTCCTGAACACCGGGGAGCTGTTTTTT. This gives the protein CASSSTGVLNTGELFF.